The clone carrying this TCR beta chain has a count of ten or more. Antigen: not known. These data belong to a study of regulatory T cells in long-lasting Graves disease. The germline V gene encodes CDR1 DFQATT and CDR2 SNEGSKA (reference sequence). Trimming stripped 0 bases from V and 6 bases from J, with 8 bases between. The CDR3 contains 12 residues. Noted time point: persistent/refractory GD, antithyroid drugs over 5 years with positive TRAb. From PBMCs, RNA was extracted and then used to make the TCR library. Arm-PCR of CDR3 regions and iRepertoire HTBI primers were used to build TCR beta libraries. Source study methods: From all samples, identification returned 14 TRBJ and approximately 62 TRBV segments. In TCRdb, the multiplex PCR reads were re-called with MiXCR into one record per CDR3 protein. Here the V and J calls rest on TCRdb's processing, not on the authors' analysis. Here the sample spans roughly 300,000 distinct CDR3 sequences, around a fifth being singletons.

Study-wide points: Whereas new patients shared 950 to 1,000 public clonotypes, persistent patients shared more, at about 3,000. TRBV28, TRBJ1-2 and TRBJ2-5 were segments that persistent disease favored. Reduced TCR diversity was observed in persistent Graves' patients versus newly diagnosed patients.

The genes are TRBV20-1 and TRBJ1-2; D unclear. This material consisted of peripheral blood mononuclear cells (PBMCs), taken when the disease was refractory, from a patient treated with antithyroid drugs. The origin of this receptor is a female donor with Graves disease. The CDR3 loop reads CSARDPRHGYTF. As DNA, the CDR3 is TGCAGTGCTAGAGACCCCAGGCATGGCTACACCTTC.